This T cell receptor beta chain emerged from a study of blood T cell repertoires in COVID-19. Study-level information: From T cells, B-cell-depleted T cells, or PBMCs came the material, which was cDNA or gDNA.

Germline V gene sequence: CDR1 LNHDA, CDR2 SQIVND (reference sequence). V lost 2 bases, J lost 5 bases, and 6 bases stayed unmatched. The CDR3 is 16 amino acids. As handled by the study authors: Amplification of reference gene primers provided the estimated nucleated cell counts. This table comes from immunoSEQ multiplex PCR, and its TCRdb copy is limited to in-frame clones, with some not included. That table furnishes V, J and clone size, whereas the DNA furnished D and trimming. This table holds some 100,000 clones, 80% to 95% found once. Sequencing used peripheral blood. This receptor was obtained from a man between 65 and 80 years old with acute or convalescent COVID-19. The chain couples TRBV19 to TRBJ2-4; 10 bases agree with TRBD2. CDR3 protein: CASSITSGGAQNIQYF. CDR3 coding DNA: TGTGCCAGTAGTATAACCAGCGGGGGGGCCCAAAACATTCAGTACTTC.